This is a list of T cell receptor beta chains from one sample in a study of blood T cell repertoires in COVID-19. Here immunoSEQ multiplex PCR was the method, and the copy in TCRdb shows in-frame clones only, minus some. The table includes about 15,000 clones, around 77% detected once. The sequenced sample consisted of peripheral blood. These receptors came from a human donor in a cohort sampled during active COVID-19. CDR3s include the opening cysteine and the closing phenylalanine or tryptophan. The D gene is left open where the match is weak. A row's size may be missing; if present it is once, few, many or a size class.

v_gene	d_gene	abundance	len	j_gene	CDR3nt	CDR3aa
TRBV7-8	TRBD1	once	14	TRBJ2-2	TGTGCCAGCAGCTGGGACAGGGACACCGGGGAGCTGTTTTTT	CASSWDRDTGELFF
TRBV27	NA	few	13	TRBJ2-7	TGTGCCAATCCCCAGGGGGAGGACTACGAGCAGTACTTC	CANPQGEDYEQYF
TRBV7-8	NA	NA	13	TRBJ2-7	TGTGCCAGCAGCTTAGTTGGCGGGCCCTGGCAGTACTTC	CASSLVGGPWQYF
TRBV9	TRBD2	NA	18	TRBJ2-1	TGTGCCAGCAGCGCTGGGACTAGCGGGGGTGACTCCTACAATGAGCAGTTCTTC	CASSAGTSGGDSYNEQFF
TRBV9	TRBD1	NA	14	TRBJ1-1	TGTGCCAGCAGCGTAGTCGGACAGGGAACTGAAGCTTTCTTT	CASSVVGQGTEAFF
TRBV27	TRBD1	NA	13	TRBJ1-1	TGTGCCAGCAGTCCCGGGACAGGGGGCATGGCTTTCTTT	CASSPGTGGMAFF
TRBV19	TRBD1	NA	15	TRBJ1-5	TGTGCCAGTAGGGTTAACAGACAGGGGGCGGTGCCCCAGCATTTT	CASRVNRQGAVPQHF
TRBV18	TRBD1	NA	14	TRBJ2-7	TGTGCCAGCTCACCGGGACAGGGGATCTACGAGCAGTACTTC	CASSPGQGIYEQYF
TRBV11-2	TRBD2	NA	15	TRBJ2-7	TGTGCCAGCTCCCGGCGGGGGGTGGTGGGCTACGAGCAGTACTTC	CASSRRGVVGYEQYF
TRBV19	NA	NA	16	TRBJ2-6	TGTGCCAGTAGCAGGACCGGACAGTCTGGGGCCAACGTCCTGACTTTC	CASSRTGQSGANVLTF
TRBV28	TRBD1	NA	15	TRBJ1-2	TGTGCCAGCAGTTTAGAGACAGGGGGCGGGTATGGCTACACCTTC	CASSLETGGGYGYTF
TRBV20-1	TRBD1	few	14	TRBJ2-5	TGCAGTGCTAGTCTAGGGACAGGGGAAGAGACCCAGTACTTC	CSASLGTGEETQYF
TRBV6-2/TRBV6-3	TRBD1	NA	15	TRBJ2-7	TGTGCCAGCAGTTTCGACAGGGGGCGATTGTACGAGCAGTACTTC	CASSFDRGRLYEQYF
TRBV29-1	TRBD1	NA	14	TRBJ2-7	TGCAGCGTCGCAATAGGGGGACAGACCTACGAGCAGTACTTC	CSVAIGGQTYEQYF
TRBV2	TRBD2	NA	14	TRBJ2-1	TGTGCCAGCAGCTCTAGCGGCCTTTGGGATGAGCAGTTCTTC	CASSSSGLWDEQFF
TRBV9	TRBD1	NA	16	TRBJ1-3	TGTGCCAGCAGCGTAAAAACAGGGGATTCTGGAAACACCATATATTTT	CASSVKTGDSGNTIYF
TRBV9	NA	NA	15	TRBJ1-3	TGTGCCAGCAGCGTAGCTGGACAGATTGGAAACACCATATATTTT	CASSVAGQIGNTIYF
TRBV5-1	TRBD2	NA	14	TRBJ2-1	TGCGCCAGCAGCCGCGGGACTAGCGGTGGCGGGCAGTTCTTC	CASSRGTSGGGQFF
TRBV2	NA	NA	14	TRBJ1-5	TGTGCCAGCAGTGAAGCAGGCAGGGATCAGCCCCAGCATTTT	CASSEAGRDQPQHF
TRBV7-9	NA	once	16	TRBJ1-2	TGTGCCAGCAGCTTAGCCAGGGCAGGGGCTCTTGGTGGCTACACCTTC	CASSLARAGALGGYTF
TRBV9	TRBD1	NA	16	TRBJ2-3	TGTGCCAGCAGCATACTGGAAGGGGGCTCCCCAGATACGCAGTATTTT	CASSILEGGSPDTQYF
TRBV6-2/TRBV6-3	TRBD2	NA	16	TRBJ2-3	TGTGCCAGCAGTTACATAGCGGGGGGTTCCACAGATACGCAGTATTTT	CASSYIAGGSTDTQYF
TRBV5-1	TRBD1	NA	18	TRBJ1-2	TGCGCCAGCAGCTTGACACTAACTCGGACAGGGGCCTCTTATGGCTACACCTTC	CASSLTLTRTGASYGYTF
TRBV27	TRBD1	few	17	TRBJ1-4	TGTGCCAGCAGAACTTTTATAACAGGGGGCGCAGGAGAAAAACTGTTTTTT	CASRTFITGGAGEKLFF
TRBV9	NA	once	15	TRBJ1-1	TGTGCCAGCAGCGTATTACAGGGACTGAACACTGAAGCTTTCTTT	CASSVLQGLNTEAFF
TRBV2	TRBD2	NA	17	TRBJ2-5	TGTGCCAGCAGAGCGGGACTAGCGGGATGGTCGGTAGAGACCCAGTACTTC	CASRAGLAGWSVETQYF
TRBV6-5	NA	NA	15	TRBJ2-1	TGTGCCAGCAGCCCCGGCAGGGGCGAATACAATGAGCAGTTCTTC	CASSPGRGEYNEQFF
TRBV11-1	NA	NA	14	TRBJ2-2	TGTGCCAGCAGCCTCGACCCTAGCACCGGGGAGCTGTTTTTT	CASSLDPSTGELFF
TRBV6-2/TRBV6-3	NA	few	16	TRBJ2-2	TGTGCCAGCAGTTACAATCAATTGAGGAACACCGGGGAGCTGTTTTTT	CASSYNQLRNTGELFF
TRBV5-6	TRBD1	NA	13	TRBJ1-2	TGTGCCAGCAGCTACGGGACAGGGAGTGGCTACACCTTC	CASSYGTGSGYTF
TRBV2	NA	once	12	TRBJ2-5	TGTGCCAGCAGCAGGGGCTGGGAGACCCAGTACTTC	CASSRGWETQYF
TRBV30	TRBD2	NA	15	TRBJ2-5	TGTGCCTGGAGCCTCCCGACTAGCCGAGGAGAGACCCAGTACTTC	CAWSLPTSRGETQYF
TRBV12-3/TRBV12-4	NA	NA	13	TRBJ1-5	TGTGCCAGCAGTCCGGACAGAAATCAGCCCCAGCATTTT	CASSPDRNQPQHF
TRBV2	NA	NA	12	TRBJ2-7	TGTGCCAGCAGTGACAGGGGCGCCAGGGAGTACTTC	CASSDRGAREYF
TRBV7-9	TRBD2	few	17	TRBJ2-1	TGTGCCAGCAGCACTACTAGCGGGGGGGCGTCTTACAATGAGCAGTTCTTC	CASSTTSGGASYNEQFF
TRBV11-1	NA	NA	15	TRBJ2-5	TGTGCCAGCAGCCCGCGAAAGGGGACTCAAGAGACCCAGTACTTC	CASSPRKGTQETQYF
TRBV28	TRBD1	NA	11	TRBJ2-3	TGTGCCAGCAGTTACCGGGACAGGCAGTATTTT	CASSYRDRQYF
TRBV4-2	TRBD2	NA	16	TRBJ2-2	TGTGCCAGCACTACCCGACTAGCGGGAGAGAGCGGGGAGCTGTTTTTT	CASTTRLAGESGELFF
TRBV12-3/TRBV12-4	TRBD2	NA	13	TRBJ2-7	TGTGCCAGCCAAGGCGGGAGGGTCGACGAGCAGTACTTC	CASQGGRVDEQYF
TRBV23-1	TRBD2	few	15	TRBJ2-2	TGCGCCTCAACGCCGGCTAGCGGTTACACCGGGGAGCTGTTTTTT	CASTPASGYTGELFF
TRBV21-1	NA	NA	18	TRBJ2-6	TGTGCCAGCAGCCACCGGGACAGGGGCCTCTCTGGGGCCAACGTCCTGACTTTC	CASSHRDRGLSGANVLTF
TRBV7-2	TRBD1	once	14	TRBJ1-5	TGTGCCAGCAGCCAGGGACAGAAAAATCAGCCCCAGCATTTT	CASSQGQKNQPQHF
TRBV5-1	NA	NA	15	TRBJ1-4	TGCGCCAGCAGCTTGGTACGGGGAACTAATGAAAAACTGTTTTTT	CASSLVRGTNEKLFF
TRBV29-1	TRBD2	NA	14	TRBJ2-3	TGCAGCGTGACTAGCGGGAGGTCCGCAGATACGCAGTATTTT	CSVTSGRSADTQYF
TRBV14	NA	NA	15	TRBJ2-1	TGTGCCAGCAGCCTTGGAGGCCCCTCCTACAATGAGCAGTTCTTC	CASSLGGPSYNEQFF
TRBV19	NA	NA	14	TRBJ1-6	TGTGCCAGTAAAAAGAGCTCCTATAATTCACCCCTCCACTTT	CASKKSSYNSPLHF
TRBV7-2	NA	once	14	TRBJ2-7	TGTGCCAGCAGCCTACAGGGAAACGCCCACGAGCAGTACTTC	CASSLQGNAHEQYF
TRBV2	NA	NA	12	TRBJ1-2	TGTGCCAGCAGTGAGAGTCAGGATGGCTACACCTTC	CASSESQDGYTF
TRBV19	NA	NA	14	TRBJ1-4	TGTGCCAGTAGTACCGGGACATCCCTAGGGAAACTGTTTTTT	CASSTGTSLGKLFF
TRBV18	TRBD2	NA	13	TRBJ2-1	TGTGCCAGCTGTCGCGGGCGGGAGAATGAGCAGTTCTTC	CASCRGRENEQFF
TRBV11-2	TRBD1	few	14	TRBJ2-7	TGTGCCAGCAGCTGGGACAGGGCGCTAGGCGAGCAGTACTTC	CASSWDRALGEQYF
TRBV9	TRBD2	NA	17	TRBJ2-7	TGTGCCAGCAGCGTAGGTCTAGCGGGAGGCCTCTCCTACGAGCAGTACTTC	CASSVGLAGGLSYEQYF